Listed here is a single TCR beta chain. These data come from a study of patients and donors after allogeneic stem cell transplantation. The V segment lost 4 bases and the J segment 1 base; nucleotides outside the gene matches: 13. This CDR3 contains 19 residues. Germline V lookup: CDR1 SGDLS, CDR2 YYNGEE. MiXCR, applied by TCRdb to the RT-PCR reads, yields one record per CDR3 protein. Among about a million distinct CDR3 sequences, around 17% were seen once, and the ten largest hold 6%. The TCR was taken from a human donor who was either an allogeneic HSCT recipient or a stem cell or donor lymphocyte infusion donor (not recorded which). It is not recorded whose cells these are; they may come from a transplant donor. The chain joins TRBV9 to TRBJ2-4; 11 bases line up with TRBD2. The sample comprised blood, either unsorted or a sorted T cell fraction (not recorded which). The CDR3 reads CASSYDVAGGVRAKNIQYF. CDR3 DNA: TGTGCCAGCAGCTACGACGTAGCGGGAGGGGTTCGGGCCAAAAACATTCAGTACTTC. Supplemented by reference TRBV9 and TRBJ2-4, the full variable domain reads DSGVTQTPKHLITATGQRVTLRCSPRSGDLSVYWYQQSLDQGLQFLIQYYNGEERAKGNILERFSAQQFPDLHSELNLSSLELGDSALYFCASSYDVAGGVRAKNIQYFGAGTRLSVL.